This record concerns one T cell receptor beta chain sequence. What it binds is unknown. This sample stems from a study of OX40 agonist ivuxolimab in advanced cancers. In the study overall: As their treatment, patients were administered ivuxolimab, an agonistic anti-OX40 (CD134) antibody.

With baseline, cycle 4 day 1, and cycle 7 day 1 as timepoints, blood was sampled. Germline CDR1 and CDR2: SEHNR and FQNEAQ (reference sequence). The CDR3 is made up of 17 amino acids. The germline V and J ends were trimmed by 5 bases and 4 bases, with 21 bases remaining between them. Findings of the study overall: Among some nonresponders, normalized T-cell clonal expansion was also low.

The repertoire was sequenced with immunoSEQ multiplex PCR; TCRdb's copy has only in-frame clones and lacks some. The sample includes 80,000 to 130,000 clones, roughly nine tenths of them seen just once. The receptor comes from an adult with an advanced solid tumor such as melanoma, head and neck, liver or kidney cancer. The chain employs TRBV7-9 and TRBJ2-1; D unresolved. The input for sequencing was CD4+ or CD8+ T cells sorted from blood, taken in a trial of the OX40 agonist ivuxolimab. CDR3 bases: TGTGCCAGCAGCCCCCGCGACCGTTCGGAGAAGTACAATGAGCAGTTCTTC. Translating gives CASSPRDRSEKYNEQFF.